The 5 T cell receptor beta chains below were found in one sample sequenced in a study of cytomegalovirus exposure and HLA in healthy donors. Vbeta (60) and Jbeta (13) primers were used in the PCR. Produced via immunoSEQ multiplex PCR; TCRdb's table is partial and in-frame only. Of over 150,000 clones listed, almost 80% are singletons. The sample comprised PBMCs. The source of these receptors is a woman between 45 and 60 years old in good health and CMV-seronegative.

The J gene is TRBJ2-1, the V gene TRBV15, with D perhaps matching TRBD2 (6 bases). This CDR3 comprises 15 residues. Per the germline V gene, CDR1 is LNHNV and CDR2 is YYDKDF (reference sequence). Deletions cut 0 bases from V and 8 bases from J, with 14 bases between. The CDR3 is CATSRDIGWGDEQFF. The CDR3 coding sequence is TGTGCCACCAGCAGAGACATCGGGTGGGGGGATGAGCAGTTCTTC. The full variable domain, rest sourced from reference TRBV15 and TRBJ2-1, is DAMVIQNPRYQVTQFGKPVTLSCSQTLNHNVMYWYQQKSSQAPKLLFHYYDKDFNNEADTPDNFQSRRPNTSFCFLDIRSPGLGDTAMYLCATSRDIGWGDEQFFGPGTRLTVL.

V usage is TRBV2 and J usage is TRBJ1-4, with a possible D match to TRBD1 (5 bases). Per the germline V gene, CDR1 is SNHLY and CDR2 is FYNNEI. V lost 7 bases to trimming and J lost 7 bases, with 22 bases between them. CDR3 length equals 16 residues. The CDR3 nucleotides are TGTGCCAGCATCTTCGGCAGCTCCCATAGGGGTGAAAAACTGTTTTTT. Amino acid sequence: CASIFGSSHRGEKLFF.

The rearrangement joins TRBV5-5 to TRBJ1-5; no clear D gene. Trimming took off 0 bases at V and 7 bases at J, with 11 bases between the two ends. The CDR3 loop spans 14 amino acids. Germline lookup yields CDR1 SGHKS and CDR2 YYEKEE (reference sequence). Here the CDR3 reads CASSLGGLGQPQHF. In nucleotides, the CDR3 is TGTGCCAGCAGCTTGGGAGGGCTGGGGCAGCCCCAGCATTTT.

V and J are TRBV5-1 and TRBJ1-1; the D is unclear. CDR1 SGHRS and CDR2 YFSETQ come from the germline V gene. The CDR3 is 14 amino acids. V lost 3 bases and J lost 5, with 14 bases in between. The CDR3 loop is CASSSPFRRTEAFF. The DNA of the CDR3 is TGCGCCAGCAGCTCGCCATTTAGGAGAACTGAAGCTTTCTTT.

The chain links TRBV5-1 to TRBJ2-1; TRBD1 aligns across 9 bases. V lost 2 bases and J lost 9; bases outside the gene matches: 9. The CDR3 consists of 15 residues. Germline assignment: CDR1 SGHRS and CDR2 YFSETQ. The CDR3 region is CASSFGDRAPGEQFF. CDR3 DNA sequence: TGCGCCAGCAGCTTTGGGGACAGGGCCCCGGGTGAGCAGTTCTTC.